This record concerns one T cell receptor beta chain sequence. This clone was seen only a few times. This clone's antigen is unknown. Base qualities are not provided; no much larger clone lies one nucleotide away. The CDR3 runs 11 amino acids, cysteine and phenylalanine included. The CDR3 DNA has 33 bases and is translated from base 1. The germline V gene (reference sequence) yields DFQATT for CDR1 and SNEGSKA for CDR2. V is cut by 7 bases and J by 4 bases, and the space between the germline ends is 10 bases. Genomic DNA was isolated from the sorted cells so that the TCRbeta CDR3 region could be sequenced. TCRbeta CDR3 regions were sequenced using the immunoSEQ Assay. The immuneACCESS repertoire file appears here via TCRdb, limited to in-frame rearrangements. These files lack a portion of the clones; in checked studies, under half of the deficit traces to unresolved V genes, and the cause of the others is not known. The sample records 60,000 to 70,000 clones, roughly 90% of which are singletons. The top ten constitute roughly 2.5% of the sample.

This entry comes from a study of OX40 agonist ivuxolimab in advanced cancers. As for the study more broadly: Ivuxolimab was an agonistic, fully human IgG2 monoclonal antibody directed against OX40 (CD134), a costimulatory receptor. The purpose of peripheral TCRbeta sequencing was to test whether ivuxolimab changed TCR sequence diversity and led to clonal T-cell expansion. Among the 50 to 55 dose-escalation patients, around 20 had hepatocellular carcinoma, roughly 15 melanoma, 9 renal cell carcinoma and 9 head and neck cancer. Intravenous ivuxolimab was administered to patients every 2 weeks at six dose levels: 0.01, 0.1, 0.3, 1.5, 3 and 10 mg/kg. Partial responses occurred in three dose-escalation patients: two with cutaneous melanoma and one with hepatocellular carcinoma. Prior anti-PD-1, anti-PD-L1 or anti-CTLA-4 therapy was permitted, and checkpoint inhibitors had been received by less than 45% of dose-escalation patients. The paper reports the monotherapy dose-escalation portion (N of about 50 patients) of the phase I ivuxolimab trial. A male proportion of under 85% and a mean age of around 60 years, ranging from roughly 20 to 80, were recorded for the dose-escalation cohort.

The trial excluded patients who had a history of autoimmune disease or were on systemic immunosuppression. Peripheral blood for TCR sequencing was collected from all dose cohorts at baseline, on cycle 4 day 1, and on cycle 7 day 1. Samples came from an open-label, multicenter, first-in-human phase I dose-escalation trial of ivuxolimab. Adults with locally advanced or metastatic melanoma, renal cell, hepatocellular, or head and neck squamous cell carcinoma were enrolled in the trial. Before TCR sequencing, CD4+ T cells and CD8+ T cells were sorted from peripheral blood as separate populations. Overall study results and their limits: Clonal expansion of both CD4+ and CD8+ blood T cells was observed from baseline to week 6 at doses 0.1 to 3.0 mg/kg. Low levels of normalized T-cell clonal expansion were also seen in some patients who did not respond. Which antigens the clonally expanded peripheral T cells were specific for was not determined. After ivuxolimab, more expanded clones were found on average in CD8+ T cells than in CD4+ T cells. Partial responders in the 0.1-3.0 mg/kg groups had among the lowest normalized peripheral clonal expansion, especially among CD8+ T cells.

This chain joins TRBV20-1 to TRBJ1-2; the D segment cannot be called with confidence. This sample comprised CD4+ or CD8+ T cells sorted from blood, obtained in a trial of the OX40 agonist ivuxolimab. The clonotype originates from an adult with an advanced solid tumor such as melanoma, head and neck, liver or kidney cancer. The DNA is TGCAGTGGGTTGGAGGGCTATGGCTACACCTTC. Translated, it reads CSGLEGYGYTF.